One sample yielded the 22 T cell receptor beta chains listed below, sequenced in a study of blood T cell repertoires in COVID-19. Only in-frame clones appear in the TCRdb table, and some are missing; sequencing was by immunoSEQ multiplex PCR. The sample records 80,000 to 100,000 clones, about 86% being singletons. The sequenced material came from peripheral blood. Receptors were obtained from a woman older than 75 in a cohort sampled during active or convalescent COVID-19.

The chain recombines TRBV11-2 with TRBJ1-3, with a weak D call TRBD1 (5 bases). The CDR3 is made up of 14 amino acids. V was pared by 3 bases and J by 2 bases, with 8 bases between. Per germline, CDR1 SGHAT and CDR2 FQNNGV. CDR3 amino acids: CASSFRVTGNTIYF. Here the CDR3 DNA reads TGTGCCAGCAGCTTCAGGGTGACTGGAAACACCATATATTTT.

In this sample, this clone turned up a few times. The gene calls are TRBV12-3 or TRBV12-4 and TRBJ1-1, with no clear D. V was clipped by 2 bases and J by 4 bases, with 8 bases between them. The CDR3 has 13 amino acids. The CDR3 region has the DNA TGTGCCAGCAGTTTACCCCGCAGCACTGAAGCTTTCTTT. This codes for CASSLPRSTEAFF.

The rearrangement joins TRBV2 to TRBJ2-1, with D tentatively TRBD1 (5 bases). This CDR3 has 15 amino acids. V shed 6 bases and J shed 0 bases, with 12 bases lying between them. Germline V lookup: CDR1 SNHLY, CDR2 FYNNEI. DNA of the CDR3: TGTGCCAGCAGGACAGACCAGAGCTCCTACAATGAGCAGTTCTTC. Translation: CASRTDQSSYNEQFF.

The V and J genes are TRBV28 and TRBJ1-5, with TRBD1 matching over 7 bases. Per the germline V gene, CDR1 is MDHEN and CDR2 is SYDVKM. J gave up 4 bases and V 5 bases, and 8 bases lay outside the gene matches. The CDR3 covers 15 residues. CDR3 in DNA: TGTGCCAGCAGTCCACCTCCGGGACAGAATCAGCCCCAGCATTTT. Protein: CASSPPPGQNQPQHF.

The chain carries TRBV19 and TRBJ2-1, with TRBD2 as a possible D gene (5 bases). Germline values: CDR1 LNHDA, CDR2 SQIVND (reference sequence). CDR3 length equals 14 residues. The germline V and J ends were trimmed by 2 bases and 12 bases, with 17 bases remaining between them. The CDR3 reads CASSIQRRRSVQFF. As DNA, the CDR3 is TGTGCCAGTAGTATACAGCGGAGACGATCGGTGCAGTTCTTC.

This sequence joins TRBV19 and TRBJ2-1, with D perhaps matching TRBD2 (5 bases). The CDR3 length is 14 residues. The V and J ends lost 7 bases and 0 bases respectively, with 10 bases between them. Germline CDR1 is LNHDA and CDR2 is SQIVND (reference sequence). CDR3 coding DNA: TGTGCCAGTAAACGGGGAAGCTCCTACAATGAGCAGTTCTTC. Amino acids: CASKRGSSYNEQFF.

The rearrangement links TRBV7-2 to TRBJ2-1; 15 nucleotides line up with TRBD2. The V gene's germline CDR1 is SGHTA and CDR2 FQGNSA. The CDR3 has 17 amino acids. The V gene end was trimmed by 1 base and the J gene end by 7 bases; junction bases not matched to a gene: 5. The CDR3 DNA reads as TGTGCCAGCAGCTTAGTGGGCGGACTAGCGGGAGGGAATGAGCAGTTCTTC. It yields the protein CASSLVGGLAGGNEQFF.

V usage is TRBV15 and J usage is TRBJ2-7; D is ambiguous. Germline V CDR1 and CDR2: LNHNV, YYDKDF (reference sequence). The CDR3 has 13 amino acids. V was clipped by 7 bases and J by 1 base, with 11 bases between them. CDR3 residues: CATISNGSYEQYV. CDR3 nucleotides: TGTGCCACCATTAGCAACGGTTCCTACGAGCAGTACGTC.

The chain carries TRBV5-1 and TRBJ1-1; D possibly corresponds to TRBD1 (5 bases). V was clipped by 3 bases and J by 3 bases, with 12 bases between them. This CDR3 has 14 amino acids. The V gene's germline CDR1 is SGHRS and CDR2 YFSETQ. CDR3 protein: CASSWNPQDTEAFF. The CDR3 DNA is TGCGCCAGCAGCTGGAACCCACAGGACACTGAAGCTTTCTTT.

The chain combines TRBV18 with TRBJ1-5; TRBD1 matches at 12 bases. CDR3 length: 17 amino acids. The trim removed 1 base at V and 5 bases at J, leaving 6 bases unmatched. Germline V gene sequence: CDR1 KGHSH, CDR2 LQKENI. The CDR3 bases are TGTGCCAGCTCACCACGGGACAGGGGGCGTAGGGATCAGCCCCAGCATTTT. Translated, it gives CASSPRDRGRRDQPQHF.

This chain links TRBV6-1 with TRBJ2-7, with no clear D. The V end lost 2 bases, the J end lost 3 bases, and 5 bases lay between the germline ends. The CDR3 is 12 residues long. The germline V gene has CDR1 MNHNS and CDR2 SASEGT. Written as DNA, the CDR3 is TGTGCCAGCAGTGAAAATCTCTACGAGCAGTACGTC. Residues: CASSENLYEQYV.

The chain joins TRBV5-1 to TRBJ2-7; the D gene is possibly TRBD1 (7 bases). This CDR3 contains 15 residues. Germline V CDR1 and CDR2: SGHRS, YFSETQ. The V end lost 0 bases, the J end lost 6 bases, and 16 bases lay between the germline ends. Here the CDR3 reads CASSLGSGGAGEQYF. CDR3 coding DNA: TGCGCCAGCAGCTTGGGATCAGGGGGAGCGGGCGAGCAGTACTTC.

The V call is TRBV6-5, the J call TRBJ2-7; possibly TRBD1 for D (7 bases). This CDR3 contains 13 residues. The V end was cut by 7 bases, the J end by 3 bases, with 13 bases between. Germline V gives CDR1 MNHEY, CDR2 SVGAGI. The CDR3: CASNRGGGYEQYF. Here the CDR3 DNA reads TGTGCCAGCAACAGGGGAGGAGGCTACGAGCAGTACTTC.

This clone is categorized as medium-sized. The V and J genes are TRBV7-3 and TRBJ2-2, with 8 bases that match TRBD2. Germline-derived CDR1 and CDR2 are SGHTA and FQGTGA. With 3 bases clipped from V and 5 bases from J, the junction kept 11 bases outside the gene matches. The CDR3 has 17 amino acids. CDR3 residues: CASSFDAGGRGTGELFF. CDR3 sequence (DNA): TGTGCCAGCAGCTTTGACGCGGGAGGTCGAGGGACCGGGGAGCTGTTTTTT.

In its sample, this clone was seen once. The genes are TRBV7-3 and TRBJ2-6, with 7 bases aligning to TRBD1. The ends lost 0 bases at V and 4 bases at J; junction bases unmatched: 18. This CDR3 has 21 amino acids. Germline V lookup: CDR1 SGHTA, CDR2 FQGTGA. The CDR3 DNA follows: TGTGCCAGCAGCTTAACTAACCGCCGGGGACAGACCCTCTCGGGGGCCAACGTCCTGACTTTC. This gives the protein CASSLTNRRGQTLSGANVLTF.

The gene calls are TRBV4-1 and TRBJ2-7; maybe TRBD1 (6 bases). The CDR3 runs 17 residues. Germline V gene lookup returns CDR1 MGHRA and CDR2 YSYEKL. Trimming shortened V by 0 bases and J by 4 bases, and 19 bases separated the two germline ends. CDR3 sequence: CASSQESQGIRLYEQYF. The CDR3, as DNA: TGCGCCAGCAGCCAAGAGTCCCAGGGGATCCGGCTTTACGAGCAGTACTTC.

This chain connects TRBV6-1 to TRBJ1-1, with D possibly being TRBD1 (5 bases). CDR1 is MNHNS and CDR2 is SASEGT in the germline V gene. The V end lost 2 bases, the J end lost 8 bases, and 15 bases lay between the germline ends. This CDR3 contains 14 residues. In DNA form, the CDR3 reads TGTGCCAGCAGTGAATTGGCAGGGATGTTCGAAGCTTTCTTT. The encoded protein is CASSELAGMFEAFF.

J is TRBJ2-7 and V is TRBV5-5; 9 bases map to TRBD2. The trim removed 4 bases at V and 2 bases at J, leaving 13 bases unmatched. Germline V gives CDR1 SGHKS, CDR2 YYEKEE (reference sequence). The length of the CDR3 is 17 residues. The chain's CDR3 is CASSASLAGYGTYEQYF. DNA of the CDR3: TGTGCCAGCAGCGCGAGCCTAGCGGGATATGGAACCTACGAGCAGTACTTC.

The genes are TRBV18 and TRBJ2-1, with TRBD2 matching over 12 bases. V shed 2 bases, J shed 2 bases, and the junction held 1 base outside the gene matches. The CDR3 loop spans 16 amino acids. Per germline, CDR1 KGHSH and CDR2 LQKENI. CDR3 sequence: CASSPRLAGAYNEQFF. DNA of the CDR3: TGTGCCAGCTCACCAAGACTAGCGGGAGCCTACAATGAGCAGTTCTTC. The full variable domain, its missing parts supplied by reference TRBV18 and TRBJ2-1, is NAGVMQNPRHLVRRRGQEARLRCSPMKGHSHVYWYRQLPEEGLKFMVYLQKENIIDESGMPKERFSAEFPKEGPSILRIQQVVRGDSAAYFCASSPRLAGAYNEQFFGPGTRLTVL.

The chain employs TRBV15 and TRBJ1-4; 7 positions match TRBD1. With V trimmed by 0 bases and J by 7 bases, 5 bases remained unmatched. CDR3 length: 15 amino acids. CDR1 is LNHNV, CDR2 YYDKDF, per germline (reference sequence). The CDR3 protein is CATSRDRGATEKLFF. For the CDR3, the DNA is TGTGCCACCAGCAGAGACAGGGGGGCCACTGAAAAACTGTTTTTT. The variable domain in full, with the rest retrieved from reference TRBV15 and TRBJ1-4, is DAMVIQNPRYQVTQFGKPVTLSCSQTLNHNVMYWYQQKSSQAPKLLFHYYDKDFNNEADTPDNFQSRRPNTSFCFLDIRSPGLGDTAMYLCATSRDRGATEKLFFGSGTQLSVL.

The rearrangement uses TRBV5-1 and TRBJ1-2; TRBD1 is a possible D gene (6 bases). V lost 4 bases, J lost 4 bases, and 14 bases lay in between. This CDR3 is 14 amino acids long. Per the germline V gene, CDR1 is SGHRS and CDR2 is YFSETQ. The CDR3 region is CASSTGGLGYGYTF. For the CDR3, the DNA is TGCGCCAGCAGCACGGGGGGCTTAGGCTATGGCTACACCTTC.

This clone was recorded a few times. This chain uses TRBV10-3 with TRBJ2-2; 7 nucleotides match TRBD1. The germline gives CDR1 ENHRY, CDR2 SYGVKD. The CDR3 is 15 amino acids. The ends lost 6 bases at V and 1 base at J; junction bases unmatched: 5. CDR3 in amino acids: CAIRQDRLNTGELFF. The DNA for the CDR3 is TGTGCCATCAGGCAGGACAGGCTGAACACCGGGGAGCTGTTTTTT.